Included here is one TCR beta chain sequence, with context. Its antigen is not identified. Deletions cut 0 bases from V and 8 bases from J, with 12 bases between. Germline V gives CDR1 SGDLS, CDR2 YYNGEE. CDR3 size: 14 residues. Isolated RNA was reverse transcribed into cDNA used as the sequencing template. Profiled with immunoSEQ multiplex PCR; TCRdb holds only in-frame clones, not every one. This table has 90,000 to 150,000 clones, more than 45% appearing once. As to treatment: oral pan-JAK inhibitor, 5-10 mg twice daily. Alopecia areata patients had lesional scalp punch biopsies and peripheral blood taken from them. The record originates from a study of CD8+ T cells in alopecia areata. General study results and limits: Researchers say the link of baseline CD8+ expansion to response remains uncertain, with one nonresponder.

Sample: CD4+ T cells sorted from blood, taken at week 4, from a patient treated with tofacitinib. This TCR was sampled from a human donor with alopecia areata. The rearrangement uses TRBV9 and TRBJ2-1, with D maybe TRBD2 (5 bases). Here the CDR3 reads CASSVGPSIYEQFF. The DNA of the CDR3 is TGTGCCAGCAGCGTAGGTCCTAGCATATATGAGCAGTTCTTC.